These 31 T cell receptor beta chains were sequenced from one sample in a study of blood T cells in healthy people across ages. A second about 7 to 12 cycle PCR used barcoded and J-beta primers. TCRdb recomputed calls from the 5' RACE reads with MiXCR, one row per CDR3 protein. The sample has over 750,000 distinct CDR3 sequences, 20% to 25% seen once; the top ten hold more than 7.5%. This sample also appeared in a second study, on T cells of mothers and their children.

The sample was blood. The source is a boy aged 5-17 years in good health.

This rearrangement joins TRBV7-9 to TRBJ1-3; D gene unclear. Deletions cut 0 bases from V and 1 base from J, with 4 bases between. Looked up from germline, CDR1 is SEHNR and CDR2 is FQNEAQ (reference sequence). The CDR3 has 14 residues. CDR3 in amino acids: CASSLAESGNTIYF. The CDR3, as DNA: TGTGCCAGCAGCTTAGCGGAGTCTGGAAACACCATATATTTT.

This clonotype was observed a few times. The gene calls are TRBV6-2 or TRBV6-3 and TRBJ2-7; 9 bases map to TRBD1. Germline CDR1 reads MNHEY; CDR2 reads SVGEGT. Trimming at V came to 8 bases and at J to 6 bases, leaving 8 bases not matched to a gene. This CDR3 contains 13 residues. The CDR3 loop is CASGQGSYSEQYF. For the CDR3, the DNA is TGTGCCAGCGGACAGGGGAGTTACTCCGAGCAGTACTTC.

The chain carries TRBV20-1 and TRBJ1-5; TRBD1 is a possible D gene (6 bases). The germline gives CDR1 DFQATT, CDR2 SNEGSKA (reference sequence). The CDR3 sequence is 15 residues long. V lost 6 bases and J 2 bases, leaving 17 bases between the germline ends. The CDR3 DNA sequence: TGCAGTGCCAGGAACGGGGGGGCTGGCAATCAGCCCCAGCATTTT. Residues: CSARNGGAGNQPQHF.

The V call is TRBV7-2, the J call TRBJ1-2; 8 bases are shared with TRBD1. Germline V gene data show CDR1 as SGHTA and CDR2 as FQGNSA. Unmatched junction bases numbered 10, after V lost 3 bases and J lost 7 bases. This CDR3 has 15 amino acids. CDR3 sequence: CASSFGTGSSLGYTF. The CDR3, as DNA: TGTGCCAGCAGCTTTGGGACAGGTTCATCCCTTGGCTACACCTTC.

This clonotype has just a few counts. The rearrangement links TRBV27 to TRBJ1-3; perhaps TRBD1 as D (6 bases). Germline V gene data show CDR1 as MNHEY and CDR2 as SMNVEV (reference sequence). The CDR3 extends over 15 amino acids. Trimming shortened V by 0 bases and J by 2 bases, and 8 bases separated the two germline ends. The CDR3, as DNA: TGTGCCAGCAGTTTATCACAGGGAACTGGAAACACCATATATTTT. Its translation: CASSLSQGTGNTIYF.

This clonotype came up a few times. V and J are TRBV29-1 and TRBJ1-2, with 7 bases that match TRBD1. The length of the CDR3 is 11 residues. The junction had 2 bases not matched to a gene; V was cut back by 1 base and J by 9 bases. Germline V gene lookup returns CDR1 SQVTM and CDR2 ANQGSEA. In DNA, the CDR3 is TGCAGCGTTGAAGCCAGGGGGTGCTACACCTTC. Encoded protein: CSVEARGCYTF. Full variable domain (rest looked up from reference TRBV29-1 and TRBJ1-2): SAVISQKPSRDICQRGTSLTIQCQVDSQVTMMFWYRQQPGQSLTLIATANQGSEATYESGFVIDKFPISRPNLTFSTLTVSNMSPEDSSIYLCSVEARGCYTFGSGTRLTVV.

The chain has TRBV7-9 and TRBJ2-5; D assignment may be TRBD1 or TRBD2 (5 bases each). The J call may be faulty, since TRBJ2-7 better matches the DNA end. Germline assignment: CDR1 SEHNR and CDR2 FQNEAQ (reference sequence). CDR3 length: 16 amino acids. CDR3 DNA sequence: TGTGCCAGCAGCCCCAGATCCGGGACCAACCCCTCCGAGCAGTACTTC. Its protein is CASSPRSGTNPSEQYF.

The rearrangement links TRBV7-3 to TRBJ2-1; 8 bases fit TRBD1. The V gene's germline CDR1 is SGHTA and CDR2 FQGTGA. The CDR3 sequence is 15 residues long. Trimming at V came to 4 bases and at J to 0 bases, leaving 2 bases not matched to a gene. CDR3 sequence reads: CASSSDRASYNEQFF. The CDR3, as DNA: TGTGCCAGCAGCTCGGACAGGGCCTCCTACAATGAGCAGTTCTTC.

The V gene is TRBV29-1, the J gene TRBJ2-1; 11 bases align to TRBD1. This CDR3 has 16 residues. Trimming cost V 7 bases and J 8 bases; bases outside gene matches: 16. Germline CDR1 SQVTM, CDR2 ANQGSEA. CDR3 residues: CSAYGLRDRGSDEQFF. The CDR3 DNA reads TGCAGCGCCTACGGCCTCCGGGACAGGGGGAGTGATGAGCAGTTCTTC.

This clonotype showed up just once. The chain couples TRBV7-3 to TRBJ2-1; D not resolved. Germline-derived CDR1 and CDR2 are SGHTA and FQGTGA. V lost 5 bases and J 9 bases, leaving 11 bases between the germline ends. The CDR3 loop spans 12 amino acids. In DNA, the CDR3 is TGTGCCAGCAGCGAGTACTGGGGTGAGCAGTTCTTC. This translates into CASSEYWGEQFF.

This clonotype was recorded a few times. The gene calls are TRBV20-1 and TRBJ1-2; D is unresolved. Trimming stripped 3 bases from V and 2 bases from J, with 16 bases between. Germline values: CDR1 DFQATT, CDR2 SNEGSKA (reference sequence). The CDR3 totals 15 residues. DNA of the CDR3: TGCAGTGCTAGTCAATCCTCGGGCTTCAACTATGGCTACACCTTC. Its protein product is CSASQSSGFNYGYTF.

The chain uses TRBV6-1 and TRBJ2-5; either TRBD1 or TRBD2 may fit D (5 bases each). The end of the DNA fits TRBJ2-7 better, so the J call may be wrong. This CDR3 spans 15 amino acids. The germline gives CDR1 MNHNS, CDR2 SASEGT. Here the CDR3 DNA reads TGTGCCAGCAGCTCCCGGGACCGGGTCTCCTACGAGCAGTACTTC. This codes for CASSSRDRVSYEQYF.

J is TRBJ1-2 and V is TRBV5-8; possibly TRBD1 for D (5 bases). Trimming removed 4 bases from V and 7 bases from J, with 23 bases in between. The CDR3 consists of 16 residues. In germline, CDR1 is SGHTS, CDR2 YDEGEE. CDR3 loop: CASSPGGPWTSVGYTF. The CDR3 region has the DNA TGTGCCAGCAGCCCCGGGGGACCCTGGACATCGGTTGGCTACACCTTC.

The V call is TRBV19, the J call TRBJ2-3; D gene ambiguous. The V gene lost 5 bases and the J gene lost 0 bases, with 12 bases spanning the gap. This CDR3 region has 15 residues. Per the germline V gene, CDR1 is LNHDA and CDR2 is SQIVND (reference sequence). DNA for the CDR3: TGTGCCAGTAGTTGGGGTAGCCCTAGCACAGATACGCAGTATTTT. Amino acids: CASSWGSPSTDTQYF.

This clonotype has only a few counts. V usage is TRBV10-3 and J usage is TRBJ2-5; TRBD2 is a possible D gene (5 bases). The better agreement between TRBJ2-7 and the DNA end casts doubt on the J call. CDR3 length equals 14 residues. Germline V gene lookup returns CDR1 ENHRY and CDR2 SYGVKD. This chain's CDR3 is CAISEGGRSYEQYF. CDR3 in DNA: TGTGCCATCAGTGAGGGAGGACGGAGCTACGAGCAGTACTTC.

This chain links TRBV4-3 with TRBJ2-5; 7 bases agree with TRBD1. This CDR3 is built from 15 residues. V lost 0 bases, J lost 5 bases, and 6 bases stayed unmatched. CDR1 and CDR2 from the germline V gene are LGHNA and YSLEER. The CDR3 is CASSQDRTGTETQYF. Here the CDR3 DNA reads TGCGCCAGCAGCCAAGATAGGACAGGCACCGAGACCCAGTACTTC.

Turning to this clonotype: At one end, the junction sequence differs from germline, possibly due to a read error. The chain combines TRBV7-9 with TRBJ1-2; 7 bases match TRBD1. CDR3 size: 13 residues. Germline assignment: CDR1 SEHNR and CDR2 FQNEAQ (reference sequence). The chain's CDR3 is CASSLEQGYGHTF. In DNA form, the CDR3 reads TGTGCCAGCAGCTTAGAACAGGGGTATGGCCACACCTTC.

This clonotype was counted between two and nine times. This chain joins TRBV15 and TRBJ2-5, with 13 bases aligning to TRBD2. This CDR3 has 17 amino acids. V was pared by 4 bases and J by 0 bases, with 5 bases of the junction left unmatched. CDR1 and CDR2 from the germline V gene are LNHNV and YYDKDF (reference sequence). CDR3 protein: CATSTGTSGVYQETQYF. CDR3 nucleotide sequence: TGTGCCACCAGCACGGGGACTAGCGGGGTCTACCAAGAGACCCAGTACTTC.

V and J are TRBV7-3 and TRBJ2-5, with 7 positions matching TRBD1. Germline assignment: CDR1 SGHTA and CDR2 FQGTGA. The CDR3 contains 15 residues. The V gene end was trimmed by 5 bases and the J gene end by 0 bases; junction bases not matched to a gene: 6. In nucleotides, the CDR3 is TGTGCCAGCAGCCAAGGGGGCGGGTACCAAGAGACCCAGTACTTC. It codes for CASSQGGGYQETQYF. Full variable domain (outside the CDR3, taken from reference TRBV7-3 and TRBJ2-5): GAGVSQTPSNKVTEKGKYVELRCDPISGHTALYWYRQSLGQGPEFLIYFQGTGAADDSGLPNDRFFAVRPEGSVSTLKIQRTERGDSAVYLCASSQGGGYQETQYFGPGTRLLVL.

V usage is TRBV5-4 and J usage is TRBJ2-4; the match to TRBD1 covers 7 bases. The germline V gene encodes CDR1 SGHNT and CDR2 YYREEE (reference sequence). J gave up 3 bases and V 3 bases, and 6 bases lay outside the gene matches. The CDR3 has 15 amino acids. CDR3 DNA sequence: TGTGCCAGCAGCTCAGAGGGGGCCGGCAAAAACATTCAGTACTTC. Amino acid sequence: CASSSEGAGKNIQYF.

The CDR3 is CASRQGAGQPQHF. CDR3 sequence (DNA): TGTGCCAGCAGGCAGGGAGCTGGTCAGCCCCAGCATTTT. The chain is built from TRBV12-3 or TRBV12-4 and TRBJ1-5, with a tentative D call TRBD1 (5 bases). V was cut by 6 bases and J by 6 bases, with 12 bases left in between. The CDR3 is 13 residues long.

V gene TRBV6-5 combines with J gene TRBJ1-4; 10 bases line up with TRBD1. With 5 bases clipped from V and 4 bases from J, the junction kept 4 bases outside the gene matches. The CDR3 spans 15 residues. CDR1 and CDR2 (germline): MNHEY, SVGAGI. CDR3 DNA sequence: TGTGCCAGCAGTGGCGACAGGGGGCTTAATGAAAAACTGTTTTTT. The encoded protein is CASSGDRGLNEKLFF.

This clonotype was counted only a few times. CDR3: CASGLPYSGQETQYF. In DNA, the CDR3 is TGTGCTAGTGGTTTGCCGTACAGTGGACAAGAGACCCAGTACTTC. The chain is built from TRBV12-5 and TRBJ2-5; D unresolved. The CDR3 extends over 15 amino acids. From germline, CDR1 is LGHNT and CDR2 FRNRAP. Deletions cut 2 bases from V and 2 bases from J, with 12 bases between.

The chain joins TRBV7-2 to TRBJ2-7; 7 bases are a match to TRBD2. Trimming cost V 2 bases and J 2 bases; bases outside gene matches: 3. The CDR3 extends over 14 amino acids. From germline, CDR1 is SGHTA and CDR2 FQGNSA. The CDR3 nucleotides read TGTGCCAGCAGCTTAAGCGGGGCGACCTACGAGCAGTACTTC. This codes for CASSLSGATYEQYF.

This clonotype was seen a handful of times. The V and J genes are TRBV5-1 and TRBJ2-5, with 9 bases aligning to TRBD2. Judging by the DNA end, TRBJ2-1 fits better; the J call may be wrong. Germline CDR1 and CDR2: SGHRS and YFSETQ. CDR3 length: 19 amino acids. In DNA form, the CDR3 reads TGCGCCAGCAGCTTGGTTTCCCCCGTGTTAGCGGGAGCATTGGGGGAGCAGTTCTTC. Protein: CASSLVSPVLAGALGEQFF.

The chain has TRBV12-3 or TRBV12-4 and TRBJ2-1, with TRBD1 identical over 10 bases. The trim removed 6 bases at V and 6 bases at J, leaving 8 bases unmatched. This CDR3 has 15 amino acids. The CDR3 DNA reads TGTGCCAGCAGCTGGGACAGGGGTCCACTCAATGAGCAGTTCTTC. It codes for CASSWDRGPLNEQFF.

This clonotype was recorded a few times. V usage is TRBV5-1 and J usage is TRBJ2-5; D call uncertain. The better agreement between TRBJ2-1 and the DNA end casts doubt on the J call. CDR3 length: 14 residues. Germline V gene lookup returns CDR1 SGHRS and CDR2 YFSETQ. CDR3: CASSLEYGYNEQFF. In DNA, the CDR3 is TGCGCCAGCAGCCTGGAGTACGGGTACAATGAGCAGTTCTTC.

This chain uses TRBV6-5 with TRBJ2-7; 8 bases fit TRBD2. CDR3 length equals 13 residues. V trimming: 6 bases; J trimming: 3 bases; junction bases outside the gene matches: 4. Per germline, CDR1 MNHEY and CDR2 SVGAGI. The CDR3: CASSRTSYYEQYF. The CDR3 DNA is TGTGCCAGCAGCCGGACTAGCTACTACGAGCAGTACTTC.

A few counts support this clonotype. V and J are TRBV15 and TRBJ2-7; TRBD1 aligns across 8 bases. Germline values: CDR1 LNHNV, CDR2 YYDKDF (reference sequence). The CDR3 spans 14 residues. Trimming at V came to 5 bases and at J to 2 bases, leaving 5 bases not matched to a gene. CDR3: CATSGGTGAYEQYF. In nucleotides, the CDR3 is TGTGCCACCAGCGGCGGGACAGGAGCCTACGAGCAGTACTTC.

The table lists this clonotype with a few counts. This chain links TRBV9 with TRBJ2-7; the D call may be TRBD1 or TRBD2 (7 bases each). The V gene lost 0 bases and the J gene lost 0 bases, with 10 bases spanning the gap. Germline V gene data show CDR1 as SGDLS and CDR2 as YYNGEE. There are 15 residues in the CDR3. CDR3 DNA sequence: TGTGCCAGCAGCGTAGGGGAGGGGGCCTCCTACGAGCAGTACTTC. Translating gives CASSVGEGASYEQYF.

This clonotype was found a few times. The genes are TRBV5-1 and TRBJ1-2; D not resolved. The V gene lost 4 bases and the J gene lost 1 base, with 14 bases spanning the gap. This CDR3 comprises 15 residues. From germline, CDR1 is SGHRS and CDR2 YFSETQ. The CDR3 spells CASSPSRQINYGYTF. The CDR3 nucleotides read TGCGCCAGCAGCCCATCCCGACAAATTAACTATGGCTACACCTTC.